The rows below give T cell receptor beta chains drawn from one sample of a study of naive and memory T cell subsets. TCRdb itself ran the UMI-ligation and nested PCR reads through MiXCR, one entry per CDR3 protein. The data contain some 15,000 distinct CDR3 sequences, approximately 8.6% of them singletons. The sequenced material came from central memory CD8+ T cells from blood. Source of these receptors: a human donor in good health. CDR3s include the opening cysteine and the closing phenylalanine or tryptophan. D genes are given only for firm matches. Clone size is shown for a subset of rows, as once, few, many or a class of expanded clone.

v_call,j_call,clone_size,d_call,cdr3_nt,cdr3_aa
TRBV20-1,TRBJ2-1,many,-,TGCAGTGCTAGGCGCAGCGACCATGAGCAGTTCTTC,CSARRSDHEQFF
TRBV7-6,TRBJ2-7,many,-,TGTGCCAGCAGCCCCCAGGGCGGGGGCTACCACGAGCAGTACTTC,CASSPQGGGYHEQYF
TRBV27,TRBJ1-4,many,-,TGTGCCAGCAGTCCTTATTGGGCCGAGAATGAAAAACTGTTTTTT,CASSPYWAENEKLFF
TRBV25-1,TRBJ1-2,-,TRBD1,TGTGCCAGCAGTGAATTCATCGGACAGGATGAAGGTGGCTACACCTTC,CASSEFIGQDEGGYTF
TRBV27,TRBJ2-7,-,TRBD1,TGTGCCAGCAGGACGACAGGGTACGAGCAGTACTTC,CASRTTGYEQYF
TRBV29-1,TRBJ2-1,few,-,TGCAGCGTTGAAACAGGCGGATACAATGAGCAGTTCTTC,CSVETGGYNEQFF
TRBV12-3/TRBV12-4,TRBJ2-3,medium-sized,-,TGTGCCAGCAGTTATACAGGAGATACGCAGTATTTT,CASSYTGDTQYF
TRBV9,TRBJ1-1,few,-,TGTGCCAGCAGCGTAGGTGGGGGAGTTGCTGAAGCTTTCTTT,CASSVGGGVAEAFF
TRBV28,TRBJ1-6,-,-,TGTGCCAGCAGCAACTCGGGGGAGCGGGATTCACCCCTCCACTTT,CASSNSGERDSPLHF
TRBV12-3/TRBV12-4,TRBJ1-2,-,-,TGTGCCAGCAGTCCCCAACGATACGGGGGTTTATATGGCTACACCTTC,CASSPQRYGGLYGYTF
TRBV28,TRBJ1-6,-,-,TGTGCCAGCGGGGAGAGCTCCTATAATTCACCCCTCCACTTT,CASGESSYNSPLHF
TRBV6-1,TRBJ2-6,many,-,TGTGCCAGCAGTGAAGGGTCGGGGGGGGCCAACGTCCTGACTTTC,CASSEGSGGANVLTF
TRBV19,TRBJ2-1,-,TRBD1,TGTGCCAGTAGTATAATGGGGACAGGGTACAATGAGCAGTTCTTC,CASSIMGTGYNEQFF
TRBV7-9,TRBJ2-7,few,TRBD1,TGTGCCAGCAGTCAGACAGGGTACGAGCAGTACTTC,CASSQTGYEQYF